The 5 T cell receptor beta chains below all came from one sample that was sequenced in a study of T-cell memory formation after mild COVID-19 (dated by TCRdb to the early 2020s). Libraries were made using 5' RACE. Instrument on record: Illumina NovaSeq 6000. TCRdb itself trimmed the public reads at Q25 with fastp, ran MiXCR and retained productive beta chains. For every CDR3 protein sequence, its rows merge into one entry that carries the most common genes and DNA. Here the sample has hundreds of thousands of distinct CDR3 sequences; 15% to 20% occur a single time. The ten largest account for 9% to 15% of the sample. Source material: PBMCs or a T cell subset sorted from them (not recorded which). The source of these receptors is an adult woman who had mild COVID-19 (a few samples of this study predate the infection). The sample titles of this study are shuffled in the database, so cell type and time point are left out; the donor was told from shared clones.

With regard to this clonotype: A read error may account for a junction end that differs from germline. This chain links TRBV7-9 with TRBJ1-1, with a tentative D call TRBD1 (6 bases). The CDR3 is 12 residues long. Germline assignment: CDR1 SEHNR and CDR2 FQNEAQ (reference sequence). CDR3 region: CALQPRDTEAFF. The DNA for the CDR3 is TGTGCCCTACAGCCCCGGGACACTGAGGCTTTCTTT.

This clonotype was observed a few times. This chain joins TRBV10-3 and TRBJ1-1; weak D call: TRBD1 (6 bases). This CDR3 is built from 16 residues. Between the trimmed V and J ends, which lost 5 bases and 4 bases, there was a span of 20 bases. Germline V CDR1 and CDR2: ENHRY, SYGVKD. CDR3 sequence (DNA): TGTGCCATCAGTCTCGGGGGGGCTCAGGGTGGCACTGAAGCTTTCTTT. Its protein is CAISLGGAQGGTEAFF.

This clonotype was observed many times. The chain has TRBV15 and TRBJ1-4; the match to TRBD1 covers 7 bases. This CDR3 spans 15 amino acids. Germline CDR1 LNHNV, CDR2 YYDKDF (reference sequence). J was trimmed by 6 bases and V by 0 bases; bases with no gene match: 4. The CDR3 DNA reads TGTGCCACCAGCAGAGAGGACAGGTTCGATGAAAAACTGTTTTTT. Translated, it gives CATSREDRFDEKLFF.

This clonotype was found a few times. The chain has TRBV12-3 or TRBV12-4 and TRBJ2-2; D may be TRBD2 (6 bases). The CDR3 extends over 16 amino acids. Trimming shortened V by 6 bases and J by 0 bases, and 14 bases separated the two germline ends. The CDR3 DNA follows: TGTGCCAGCAGACCCCTCGGGGGTTCGAACACCGGGGAGCTGTTTTTT. Translation gives CASRPLGGSNTGELFF.

This clonotype was picked up many times. The chain couples TRBV7-3 to TRBJ2-1; the D gene is possibly TRBD2 (6 bases). Germline V gene lookup returns CDR1 SGHTA and CDR2 FQGTGA. This CDR3 is 17 amino acids long. The ends were cut back, 5 bases at V and 0 bases at J, with 17 bases in the middle. The DNA of the CDR3 is TGTGCCAGCAGCACCCCTCGGGACGGGAGCTCCTACAATGAGCAGTTCTTC. This sequence encodes CASSTPRDGSSYNEQFF.